Listed here are 20 T cell receptor beta chains from one sample, sequenced in a study of blood T cell repertoires in COVID-19 (dated by TCRdb to the early 2020s). Library generation was performed with the immunoSEQ multiplex PCR assay. Sourced from immuneACCESS, this table was stored by TCRdb with only in-frame sequences that have V and J called. A share of the clones is absent; for the studies checked, an unresolved V gene accounts for under half, and the remainder has no known explanation. The sample profile shows 150,000 to 200,000 clones; 70% to 85% of them were found once. The top ten hold about 24% of the sample. The sequenced material came from peripheral blood. Every receptor here comes from a woman over 75 with acute or convalescent COVID-19.

This clone was seen a few times. CDR3 amino acids: CASSNTGGVGETQYF. DNA of the CDR3: TGTGCCAGTAGTAACACAGGGGGAGTTGGGGAGACCCAGTACTTC. This chain joins TRBV19 and TRBJ2-5; 8 positions agree with TRBD1. V dropped 4 bases and J dropped 5; count of bases not matched to a gene: 9. This CDR3 spans 15 amino acids. From germline, CDR1 is LNHDA and CDR2 SQIVND (reference sequence).

This chain connects TRBV12-3 or TRBV12-4 to TRBJ1-5, with D maybe TRBD1 (5 bases). V dropped 4 bases and J dropped 7 bases, with 11 bases sitting between them. This CDR3 contains 13 residues. The CDR3 DNA sequence: TGTGCCAGCAGTTCCGGGGGAAGACAGCCCCAGCATTTT. Translating it yields CASSSGGRQPQHF.

This clone was counted a few times. This chain uses TRBV2 with TRBJ2-5; 7 positions match TRBD1. There are 15 residues in the CDR3. J lost 0 bases, V lost 6 bases, and 7 bases had no gene match. The germline V gene has CDR1 SNHLY and CDR2 FYNNEI. CDR3 region: CASSRDSVYQETQYF. CDR3 in DNA: TGTGCCAGCAGCAGGGACAGTGTGTACCAAGAGACCCAGTACTTC. The entire variable domain, with the rest obtained from reference TRBV2 and TRBJ2-5, is as follows: EPEVTQTPSHQVTQMGQEVILRCVPISNHLYFYWYRQILGQKVEFLVSFYNNEISEKSEIFDDQFSVERPDGSNFTLKIRSTKLEDSAMYFCASSRDSVYQETQYFGPGTRLLVL.

This clone occurred once. The CDR3 protein is CASSFTQGNTEAFF. CDR3 nucleotides: TGTGCCAGCAGCTTTACCCAGGGAAACACTGAAGCTTTCTTT. V gene TRBV7-9 combines with J gene TRBJ1-1; weak D call: TRBD1 (5 bases). Germline-derived CDR1 and CDR2 are SEHNR and FQNEAQ (reference sequence). This CDR3 is built from 14 residues. V lost 3 bases, J lost 2 bases, and 10 bases lay in between.

This chain joins TRBV30 and TRBJ1-2; D remains unclear. Trimming pared 0 bases from V and 2 bases from J, leaving 7 bases between. This CDR3 contains 13 residues. Germline CDR1 is GTSNPN and CDR2 is SVGIG (reference sequence). The CDR3, as DNA: TGTGCCTGGAGTGTACGCCAGAACTATGGCTACACCTTC. The encoded protein is CAWSVRQNYGYTF.

V and J are TRBV28 and TRBJ2-7; the match to TRBD1 covers 7 bases. The J segment lost 0 bases and the V segment lost 7 bases, leaving 6 bases of the junction unmatched. CDR3 length: 14 residues. CDR1 is MDHEN and CDR2 is SYDVKM in the germline V gene. CDR3 sequence: CASTLTGSSYEQYF. The CDR3 nucleotides read TGTGCCAGCACTTTGACAGGGAGCTCCTACGAGCAGTACTTC. The whole variable domain, remainder taken from reference TRBV28 and TRBJ2-7, is DVKVTQSSRYLVKRTGEKVFLECVQDMDHENMFWYRQDPGLGLRLIYFSYDVKMKEKGDIPEGYSVSREKKERFSLILESASTNQTSMYLCASTLTGSSYEQYFGPGTRLTVT.

The J gene is TRBJ2-2, the V gene TRBV19; 8 positions agree with TRBD1. Germline assignment: CDR1 LNHDA and CDR2 SQIVND (reference sequence). Trimming cost V 6 bases and J 1 base; bases outside gene matches: 7. The CDR3 loop spans 16 amino acids. The CDR3 protein is CASRQTGTGNTGELFF. CDR3 coding DNA: TGTGCCAGTAGGCAGACCGGGACAGGGAACACCGGGGAGCTGTTTTTT.

The rearrangement uses TRBV5-1 and TRBJ2-7; 8 bases align to TRBD2. Germline V CDR1 and CDR2: SGHRS, YFSETQ. With V trimmed by 4 bases and J by 7 bases, 10 bases remained unmatched. The CDR3 covers 14 residues. CDR3 DNA sequence: TGCGCCAGCAGCGGGGTAGTAGGCGGGAGGGAGCAGTACTTC. It codes for CASSGVVGGREQYF.

The CDR3: CASSEQGNEQYF. CDR3 nucleotide sequence: TGTGCCAGCAGTGAACAGGGGAACGAGCAGTACTTC. This chain connects TRBV6-1 to TRBJ2-7, with D perhaps TRBD1 (6 bases). V lost 2 bases to trimming and J lost 5 bases, with 7 bases between them. This CDR3 has 12 amino acids. The germline V gene encodes CDR1 MNHNS and CDR2 SASEGT.

This chain joins TRBV10-1 and TRBJ1-1; TRBD1 matches at 10 bases. Germline CDR1 is WNHNN and CDR2 is SYGVQD (reference sequence). This CDR3 is 16 amino acids long. V lost 5 bases to trimming and J lost 6 bases; unmatched junction nucleotides: 12. The CDR3 region is CASSPNPGTGAAEAFF. The CDR3, as DNA: TGCGCCAGCAGTCCGAACCCCGGGACAGGGGCGGCTGAAGCTTTCTTT.

The chain is built from TRBV7-9 and TRBJ1-4; D is unresolved. Germline-derived CDR1 and CDR2 are SEHNR and FQNEAQ (reference sequence). This CDR3 comprises 15 residues. The V gene lost 1 base and the J gene lost 8 bases, with 14 bases spanning the gap. The CDR3 here is CASSLELKRAEKLFF. In DNA form, the CDR3 reads TGTGCCAGCAGCTTAGAGCTAAAGCGGGCCGAAAAACTGTTTTTT. Using reference TRBV7-9 and TRBJ1-4 for the parts outside the CDR3, the full variable domain is DTGVSQNPRHKITKRGQNVTFRCDPISEHNRLYWYRQTLGQGPEFLTYFQNEAQLEKSRLLSDRFSAERPKGSFSTLEIQRTEQGDSAMYLCASSLELKRAEKLFFGSGTQLSVL.

This clone was detected only a few times. The V call is TRBV11-2, the J call TRBJ2-1; 7 nucleotides line up with TRBD1. The V and J ends lost 5 bases and 4 bases, in that order; junction bases with no gene match: 8. In germline, CDR1 is SGHAT, CDR2 FQNNGV. The CDR3 is 15 residues long. The CDR3 nucleotides read TGTGCCAGCAGCCGTAACAGGGGATTATACAATGAGCAGTTCTTC. Protein: CASSRNRGLYNEQFF.

Only one count was recorded for this clone. The chain is built from TRBV7-2 and TRBJ2-7, with 7 nucleotides matching TRBD2. Looked up from germline, CDR1 is SGHTA and CDR2 is FQGNSA. This CDR3 has 13 amino acids. V shed 4 bases and J 4 bases; nucleotides not matched to a gene: 4. CDR3 sequence reads: CASSSDGRYEQYF. The DNA of the CDR3 is TGTGCCAGCAGCTCGGACGGGAGGTACGAGCAGTACTTC.

The chain is built from TRBV5-4 and TRBJ2-5, with 13 bases aligning to TRBD2. Germline V gene data show CDR1 as SGHNT and CDR2 as YYREEE (reference sequence). Losses at the gene ends were 4 bases for V and 1 base for J; bases not matched to a gene: 1. The CDR3 length is 15 residues. CDR3 bases: TGTGCCAGCAGCAGGACTAGCGGGAGCCAAGAGACCCAGTACTTC. Amino acids: CASSRTSGSQETQYF. Variable domain in full (rest from reference TRBV5-4 and TRBJ2-5): ETGVTQSPTHLIKTRGQQVTLRCSSQSGHNTVSWYQQALGQGPQFIFQYYREEENGRGNFPPRFSGLQFPNYSSELNVNALELDDSALYLCASSRTSGSQETQYFGPGTRLLVL.

J is TRBJ1-2 and V is TRBV19; TRBD1 matches at 8 bases. V lost 7 bases and J lost 3; bases outside the gene matches: 4. Germline V gene sequence: CDR1 LNHDA, CDR2 SQIVND (reference sequence). The CDR3 extends over 13 amino acids. This CDR3 reads CASTATGDYGYTF. The CDR3 DNA reads as TGTGCCAGTACCGCGACAGGGGACTATGGCTACACCTTC.

V and J are TRBV3-1 (or the pseudogene TRBV3-2) and TRBJ2-5; 7 positions match TRBD2. The CDR3 is made up of 15 amino acids. Trimming took 3 bases from V and 4 from J; bases not matched to a gene: 8. The germline V gene has CDR1 LGHDT and CDR2 YNNKEL (reference sequence). The CDR3 is CASSQGGSSPETQYF. The CDR3 DNA sequence: TGTGCCAGCAGCCAGGGCGGGAGCTCTCCAGAGACCCAGTACTTC.

The chain uses TRBV14 and TRBJ2-1; a weak D match, TRBD1 (5 bases). Germline V gene lookup returns CDR1 SGHDN and CDR2 FVKESK. The ends were cut back, 4 bases at V and 7 bases at J, with 17 bases in the middle. This CDR3 region has 15 residues. The CDR3 here is CASSRAFGAGNEQFF. In DNA form, the CDR3 reads TGTGCCAGCAGCCGGGCCTTTGGGGCCGGTAATGAGCAGTTCTTC.

This clone was counted only a few times. Written as DNA, the CDR3 is TGTGCCAGCAGCGAGGGAGCTAACACTGAAGCTTTCTTT. Protein: CASSEGANTEAFF. V usage is TRBV9 and J usage is TRBJ1-1, with D hard to call. The V end was cut by 3 bases, the J end by 2 bases, with 8 bases between. The CDR3 extends over 13 amino acids. Germline CDR1 SGDLS, CDR2 YYNGEE.

The chain couples TRBV6-5 to TRBJ1-4; D is undetermined. This CDR3 region has 12 residues. V shed 7 bases and J shed 7 bases, with 10 bases lying between them. Germline CDR1 and CDR2: MNHEY and SVGAGI. The CDR3 DNA is TGTGCCAGCACCGCGGGCAGTGAAAAACTGTTTTTT. The encoded protein is CASTAGSEKLFF.

The chain links TRBV5-1 to TRBJ2-5; 7 bases agree with TRBD1. J lost 3 bases, V lost 3 bases, and 2 bases had no gene match. Germline CDR1 reads SGHRS; CDR2 reads YFSETQ. The CDR3 spans 13 residues. CDR3 amino acids: CASSYGTEETQYF. The CDR3 region has the DNA TGCGCCAGCAGCTATGGGACAGAAGAGACCCAGTACTTC. Full variable domain (outside the CDR3, taken from reference TRBV5-1 and TRBJ2-5): KAGVTQTPRYLIKTRGQQVTLSCSPISGHRSVSWYQQTPGQGLQFLFEYFSETQRNKGNFPGRFSGRQFSNSRSEMNVSTLELGDSALYLCASSYGTEETQYFGPGTRLLVL.